This T cell receptor beta chain is from a study of cytomegalovirus exposure and HLA in healthy donors. Study-level results: Accurate HLA-A and HLA-B prediction from TCR beta sequences was reported for most subjects. Donor immune exposure was known only as CMV serostatus.

CDR3 size: 13 residues. Germline V gene sequence: CDR1 KGHSH, CDR2 LQKENI. Between the trimmed V and J ends, which lost 0 bases and 3 bases, there was a span of 3 bases. PCR primers comprised 60 Vbeta and 13 Jbeta primers. Generated by immunoSEQ multiplex PCR, the TCRdb table keeps only in-frame clones and is missing some. The sample contains some 150,000 clones, roughly 80% of which appear only once. In regard to this clone: Its antigen is unidentified.

The sequence came from a woman aged 18-29 years in good health and CMV-seropositive. Material: PBMCs. The chain employs TRBV18 and TRBJ2-1, with D hard to call. The CDR3 DNA sequence: TGTGCCAGCTCACCACCCTACTACAATGAGCAGTTCTTC. Its protein is CASSPPYYNEQFF.